Presented here are 5 T cell receptor beta chains from one specimen sequenced in a study of cytomegalovirus exposure and HLA in healthy donors. The study ran its PCR with 60 Vbeta and 13 Jbeta primers. Here immunoSEQ multiplex PCR was the method, and the copy in TCRdb shows in-frame clones only, minus some. This table holds about 240,000 clones, around 78% found once. The sequenced sample consisted of PBMCs. These receptors were obtained from a boy aged 5-17 years in good health and CMV-seronegative.

This chain connects TRBV6-1 to TRBJ1-5; no clear D gene. Germline V gene lookup returns CDR1 MNHNS and CDR2 SASEGT. The CDR3 sequence is 14 residues long. Trimming stripped 1 base from V and 6 bases from J, with 10 bases between. The CDR3 DNA is TGTGCCAGCAGTGAAGGGAATTCGGGTCAGCCCCAGCATTTT. This encodes CASSEGNSGQPQHF.

V is TRBV29-1 and J is TRBJ2-4; D gene ambiguous. CDR3 length: 13 amino acids. The germline CDR1 and CDR2 sequences are SQVTM and ANQGSEA. The germline V and J ends were trimmed by 4 bases and 0 bases, with 7 bases remaining between them. CDR3 bases: TGCAGCGTTGGTCCCCTAGCCAAAAACATTCAGTACTTC. Its translation is CSVGPLAKNIQYF.

V is TRBV23-1 and J is TRBJ2-7; D is uncertain. TRBV23-1 is classed as an ORF, of uncertain function. There are 17 residues in the CDR3. The V end was cut by 0 bases, the J end by 5 bases, with 20 bases between. The CDR3 protein is CASSQSLDGSARDEQYF. The CDR3 region has the DNA TGCGCCAGCAGTCAATCCTTAGACGGATCGGCCCGGGACGAGCAGTACTTC.

In nucleotides, the CDR3 is TGCGCCAGCAGTCAAAACACGGGGGGTCGAAATGAGCAGTTCTTC. Translated, it gives CASSQNTGGRNEQFF. The chain employs TRBV4-1 and TRBJ2-1; 7 bases line up with TRBD2. Germline CDR1 reads MGHRA; CDR2 reads YSYEKL. There are 15 residues in the CDR3. Losses at the gene ends were 6 bases for V and 7 bases for J; bases not matched to a gene: 12.

This clone was counted only a few times. The chain is built from TRBV19 and TRBJ2-1; 11 bases fit TRBD2. This CDR3 has 18 amino acids. The germline V gene has CDR1 LNHDA and CDR2 SQIVND (reference sequence). V shed 4 bases, J shed 0 bases, and the junction held 8 bases outside the gene matches. CDR3 sequence (DNA): TGTGCCAGTAGTAAGGGACTAGCGGACCGACCCTCCTACAATGAGCAGTTCTTC. Protein sequence: CASSKGLADRPSYNEQFF.